This T cell receptor beta chain derives from a study of glioma-infiltrating T cells. Across the study: WHO grade II oligodendrogliomas or astrocytomas, plus non-recurrent WHO grade IV glioblastomas, were sampled. Presurgical dexamethasone in glioma patients lasted six or fewer days.

Broader study findings: Very few CDR3 sequences were shared between tissue and blood. Non-neoplastic patients had below-expected tissue-blood divergence, while all gliomas exceeded expectation.

This clonotype was recorded once. Its target is not known. Amplification of TCR alpha and beta CDR3 regions from RNA used iRepertoire nested multiplex PCR. TCRdb ran MiXCR on the multiplex PCR reads and lists one entry per CDR3 protein. Among 300,000 to 400,000 distinct CDR3 sequences listed, 41% were seen once. The length of the CDR3 is 14 residues. V was pared by 1 base and J by 10 bases, with 14 bases between. Germline lookup yields CDR1 SGHVS and CDR2 FNYEAQ. The specimen was glioma tissue, nonneoplastic brain tissue, or PBMCs (not recorded which). This receptor was obtained from a human donor with low-grade glioma or glioblastoma, undergoing nonglioma brain surgery, or in good health (not recorded which). V is TRBV7-6 and J is TRBJ2-1, with D perhaps matching TRBD2 (5 bases). CDR3 in amino acids: CASSLGGESGEQFF. In DNA, the CDR3 is TGTGCCAGCAGCTTAGGGGGAGAGTCGGGGGAGCAGTTCTTC.